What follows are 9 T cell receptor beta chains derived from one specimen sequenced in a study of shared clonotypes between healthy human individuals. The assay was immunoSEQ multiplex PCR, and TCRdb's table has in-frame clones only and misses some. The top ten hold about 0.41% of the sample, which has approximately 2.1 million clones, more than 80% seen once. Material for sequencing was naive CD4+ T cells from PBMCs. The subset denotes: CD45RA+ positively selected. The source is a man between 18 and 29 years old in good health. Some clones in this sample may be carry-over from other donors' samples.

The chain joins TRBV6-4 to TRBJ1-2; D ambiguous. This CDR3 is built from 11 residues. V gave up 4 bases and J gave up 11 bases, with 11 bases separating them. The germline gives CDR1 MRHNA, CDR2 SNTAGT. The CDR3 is CASSGGTQYTF. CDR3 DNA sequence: TGTGCCAGCAGTGGGGGTACCCAATACACCTTC.

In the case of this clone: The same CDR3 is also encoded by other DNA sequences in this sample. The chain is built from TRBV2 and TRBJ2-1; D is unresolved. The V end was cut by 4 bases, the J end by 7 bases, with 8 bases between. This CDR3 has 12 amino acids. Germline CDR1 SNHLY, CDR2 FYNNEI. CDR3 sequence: CASSGGGNEQFF. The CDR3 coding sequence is TGTGCCAGCAGTGGAGGCGGAAATGAGCAGTTCTTC.

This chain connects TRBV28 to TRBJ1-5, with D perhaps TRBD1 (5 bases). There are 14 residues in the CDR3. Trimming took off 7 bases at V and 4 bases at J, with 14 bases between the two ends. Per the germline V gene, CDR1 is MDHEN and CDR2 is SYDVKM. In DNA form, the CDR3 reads TGTGCCAGCACTACTTTGGGGGGAAATCAGCCCCAGCATTTT. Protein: CASTTLGGNQPQHF.

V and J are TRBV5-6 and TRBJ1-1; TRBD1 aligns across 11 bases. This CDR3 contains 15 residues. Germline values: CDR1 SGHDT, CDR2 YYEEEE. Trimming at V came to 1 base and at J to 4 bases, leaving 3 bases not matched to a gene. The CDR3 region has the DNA TGTGCCAGCAGCTTGACCGGGACAGGGGGCACTGAAGCTTTCTTT. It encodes CASSLTGTGGTEAFF.

This CDR3 is CASTDSWNSPLHF. In DNA, the CDR3 is TGTGCCAGCACGGACAGTTGGAATTCACCCCTCCACTTT. This sequence joins TRBV5-4 and TRBJ1-6; a possible D gene is TRBD1 (6 bases). The CDR3 consists of 13 residues. Trimming removed 6 bases from V and 7 bases from J, with 11 bases in between. CDR1 and CDR2 (germline): SGHNT, YYREEE (reference sequence).

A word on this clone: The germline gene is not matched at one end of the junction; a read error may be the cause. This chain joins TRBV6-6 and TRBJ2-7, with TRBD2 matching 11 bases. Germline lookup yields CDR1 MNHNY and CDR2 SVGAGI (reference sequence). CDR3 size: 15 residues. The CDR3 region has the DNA TGTGCCAGCAGTTCGATTGGACTAGCGGGCCCTACTTTACACTTC. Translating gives CASSSIGLAGPTLHF.

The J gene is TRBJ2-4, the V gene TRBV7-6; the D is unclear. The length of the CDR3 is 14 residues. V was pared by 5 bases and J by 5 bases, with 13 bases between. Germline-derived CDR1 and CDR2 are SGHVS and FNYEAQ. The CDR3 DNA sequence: TGTGCCAGCAGCCCCTTCGATGCGGAAAACATTCAGTACTTC. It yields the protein CASSPFDAENIQYF.

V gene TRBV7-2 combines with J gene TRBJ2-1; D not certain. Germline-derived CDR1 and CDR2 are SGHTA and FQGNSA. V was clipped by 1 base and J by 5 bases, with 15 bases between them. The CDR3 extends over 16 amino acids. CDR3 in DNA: TGTGCCAGCAGCTTAGATCCTAGGCCCCCTCACAATGAGCAGTTCTTC. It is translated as CASSLDPRPPHNEQFF.

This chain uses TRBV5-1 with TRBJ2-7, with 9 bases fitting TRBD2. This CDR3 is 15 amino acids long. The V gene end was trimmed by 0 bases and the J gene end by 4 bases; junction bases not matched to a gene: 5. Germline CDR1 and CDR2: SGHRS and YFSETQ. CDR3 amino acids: CASSLAAGGRYEQYF. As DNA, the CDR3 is TGCGCCAGCAGCTTGGCTGCGGGAGGGCGGTACGAGCAGTACTTC.